A single sample is the source of the 9 T cell receptor beta chains below, sequenced in a study of cytomegalovirus exposure and HLA in healthy donors (dated by TCRdb to 2016 to 2017). Library method: the immunoSEQ multiplex PCR assay. For the multiplex PCR, a mixture combining 60 forward primers for TCR Vbeta segments and 13 reverse primers for TCR Jbeta segments was used. TCRdb mirrors the immuneACCESS table, restricted to in-frame sequences. Some clones are absent from its copies; in checked studies, under half trace to an unresolved V gene, and the reason for the others is unknown. A total of over 85,000 clones appear in this sample, 55% to 80% of them only once. Roughly 3.5% of the sample belongs to the ten largest clones. The source material was PBMCs. The receptors originated from a man aged 35 to 55 in good health and CMV-seronegative.

This clone occurred a few times. The chain carries TRBV6-5 and TRBJ1-5; D gene unclear. Germline CDR1 reads MNHEY; CDR2 reads SVGAGI. The CDR3 is 15 amino acids. V gave up 2 bases and J gave up 0 bases, with 8 bases separating them. The CDR3 bases are TGTGCCAGCAGTTACGACGGGAATAGCAATCAGCCCCAGCATTTT. Its protein is CASSYDGNSNQPQHF.

This clone was observed a handful of times. This chain connects TRBV7-9 to TRBJ2-2; TRBD1 matches at 7 bases. This CDR3 is 15 amino acids long. Germline CDR1 SEHNR, CDR2 FQNEAQ (reference sequence). Germline trimming cut 8 bases from V and 6 bases from J; bases unmatched to any gene: 12. CDR3 DNA sequence: TGTGCCAGCCGCCCCCTCAGGGGGAAAGCCGGGGAGCTGTTTTTT. This sequence encodes CASRPLRGKAGELFF.

CDR3 coding DNA: TGTGCCAGCAGTTTATGGGGGGACCAGCCCCAGCATTTT. As protein: CASSLWGDQPQHF. The rearrangement joins TRBV27 to TRBJ1-5, with D maybe TRBD1 (5 bases). CDR3 size: 13 residues. Trimming left V 1 base short and J 7 bases short, with 8 bases between. The germline V gene encodes CDR1 MNHEY and CDR2 SMNVEV (reference sequence).

This clone was seen a single time. The chain recombines TRBV7-2 with TRBJ1-2; 7 bases line up with TRBD1. The junction had 5 bases not matched to a gene; V was cut back by 3 bases and J by 1 base. This CDR3 is built from 15 residues. CDR1 and CDR2 (germline): SGHTA, FQGNSA. The CDR3: CASSFQGVFNYGYTF. The CDR3 DNA follows: TGTGCCAGCAGCTTTCAGGGGGTTTTTAACTATGGCTACACCTTC.

This rearrangement joins TRBV7-8 to TRBJ2-2; a weak D match, TRBD2 (5 bases). Germline V gives CDR1 SGHVS, CDR2 FQNEAQ. The CDR3 runs to 16 residues. V was pared by 2 bases and J by 1 base, with 11 bases between. CDR3 loop: CASSLRLAVNTGELFF. The CDR3 bases are TGTGCCAGCAGCTTACGTCTAGCAGTGAACACCGGGGAGCTGTTTTTT.

V usage is TRBV18 and J usage is TRBJ2-3, with TRBD2 matching 13 bases. The CDR3 sequence is 15 residues long. V trimming: 4 bases; J trimming: 6 bases; junction bases outside the gene matches: 4. CDR1 is KGHSH and CDR2 is LQKENI in the germline V gene. The CDR3 bases are TGTGCCAGCTCACTACCGGGACTAGCGGGGGATACGCAGTATTTT. Protein sequence: CASSLPGLAGDTQYF.

The chain recombines TRBV20-1 with TRBJ1-1, with D perhaps matching TRBD1 (5 bases). The V gene's germline CDR1 is DFQATT and CDR2 SNEGSKA (reference sequence). This CDR3 has 11 residues. CDR3 sequence: CSRTRETEAFF. CDR3 DNA sequence: TGCAGCCGAACCAGGGAAACTGAAGCTTTCTTT.

The chain couples TRBV7-2 to TRBJ2-7, with D perhaps matching TRBD1 (6 bases). V was shortened by 4 bases and J by 3 bases, with 16 bases between the two germline ends. Germline CDR1 and CDR2: SGHTA and FQGNSA. The length of the CDR3 is 15 residues. The CDR3 DNA follows: TGTGCCAGCAGCTCTATGGGCAGGGGCGACTACGAGCAGTACTTC. Its translation: CASSSMGRGDYEQYF.

In nucleotides, the CDR3 is TGTGCCAGCAGTTATTGGGGGGGCGGTAATGAGCAGTTCTTC. Its protein is CASSYWGGGNEQFF. The genes are TRBV6-6 and TRBJ2-1, with D tentatively TRBD2 (7 bases). CDR1 is MNHNY, CDR2 SVGAGI, per germline (reference sequence). The ends were cut back, 3 bases at V and 7 bases at J, with 13 bases in the middle. The CDR3 has 14 amino acids.